These 7 T cell receptor beta chains were all obtained from the same sample, sequenced in a study of graft-versus-host responses after intestinal transplantation. Intraepithelial lymphocytes and lamina propria lymphocytes were released through processing of graft tissue. Some clones are missing from TCRdb's copy, which holds only in-frame ones; the method was immunoSEQ multiplex PCR. Among around 11,000 clones listed, less than 80% were seen once. The sequencing here drew on ileum tissue, taken 23 days after intestinal transplant. The receptors stem from a human patient who received an intestinal transplant, so some T cells may come from the graft donor.

This clone was detected only a few times. This chain joins TRBV4-3 and TRBJ1-2; 11 bases map to TRBD1. The CDR3 is made up of 14 amino acids. The V and J ends lost 4 bases and 6 bases, in that order; junction bases with no gene match: 4. Germline CDR1 and CDR2: LGHNA and YSLEER. CDR3 residues: CASSLGTGGNGYTF. The DNA of the CDR3 is TGCGCCAGCAGCCTTGGGACAGGGGGAAATGGCTACACCTTC.

The genes are TRBV5-3 and TRBJ1-5; no clear D. TRBV5-3 is known as an ORF, though its function is uncertain. With 7 bases removed from V and 0 bases from J, the gap between germline ends came to 8 bases. The CDR3 extends over 13 amino acids. The CDR3 sequence is CARRPASNQPQHF. CDR3 in DNA: TGTGCCAGACGTCCGGCTAGCAATCAGCCCCAGCATTTT.

The chain recombines TRBV7-9 with TRBJ1-1; D not certain. From germline, CDR1 is SEHNR and CDR2 FQNEAQ (reference sequence). Trimming pared 5 bases from V and 3 bases from J, leaving 10 bases between. The CDR3 extends over 13 amino acids. This CDR3 reads CASSLDVDTEAFF. The CDR3 bases are TGTGCCAGCAGCCTCGACGTTGACACTGAAGCTTTCTTT.

This clone showed up just a few times. The chain links TRBV4-1 to TRBJ2-7; unclear D gene. Deletions cut 3 bases from V and 2 bases from J, with 2 bases between. The germline CDR1 and CDR2 sequences are MGHRA and YSYEKL. The CDR3 contains 11 residues. Written as DNA, the CDR3 is TGCGCCAGCAGCCACACCTACGAGCAGTACTTC. It codes for CASSHTYEQYF.

CDR3 bases: TGTGCCAGCAGCGTACAGGGCTCCTATAATTCACCCCTCCACTTT. It translates to CASSVQGSYNSPLHF. The V call is TRBV9, the J call TRBJ1-6, with D tentatively TRBD1 (5 bases). With 1 base removed from V and 0 bases from J, the gap between germline ends came to 5 bases. This CDR3 is built from 15 residues. The germline CDR1 and CDR2 sequences are SGDLS and YYNGEE. Complete variable domain (other parts from reference TRBV9 and TRBJ1-6): DSGVTQTPKHLITATGQRVTLRCSPRSGDLSVYWYQQSLDQGLQFLIQYYNGEERAKGNILERFSAQQFPDLHSELNLSSLELGDSALYFCASSVQGSYNSPLHFGNGTRLTVT.

The chain has TRBV27 and TRBJ2-7; the D call may be TRBD1 or TRBD2 (5 bases each). This CDR3 comprises 14 residues. Germline V CDR1 and CDR2: MNHEY, SMNVEV (reference sequence). V lost 3 bases and J 4 bases, leaving 13 bases between the germline ends. In nucleotides, the CDR3 is TGTGCCAGCAGTTTGTCTTACGGGACGTACGAGCAGTACTTC. Translating gives CASSLSYGTYEQYF.

The V gene is TRBV6-4, the J gene TRBJ2-7, with 13 bases that match TRBD2. This CDR3 comprises 16 residues. In germline, CDR1 is MRHNA, CDR2 SNTAGT. V lost 7 bases and J lost 11; bases outside the gene matches: 17. The CDR3 loop is CASKIGTSGTQRGEYF. The CDR3, as DNA: TGTGCCAGCAAGATAGGGACTAGCGGGACTCAACGGGGAGAGTACTTC.